This T cell receptor (beta chain) stems from a study of shared clonotypes between healthy human individuals. Profiling relied on immunoSEQ multiplex PCR, and the TCRdb table lists in-frame clones only, not all of them. This table has about 680,000 clones, around 73% appearing once. This CDR3 contains 15 residues. The germline CDR1 and CDR2 sequences are SGHTA and FQGTGA. V was trimmed by 4 bases and J by 0 bases, leaving 10 bases between them. Study-level points and caveats: Among non-shared clonotypes, generation probabilities were lower than among those shared by all four donors.

This clone has only a few counts. Its specificity is not known. Sequencing used memory CD4+ T cells sorted from blood. Subset reported: CD45RA-negative fraction. The V and J genes are TRBV7-3 and TRBJ2-1; TRBD2 might be the D (5 bases). This receptor was taken from a woman aged 25 to 39 in good health. CDR3 amino acids: CASSSGGGSYNEQFF. The CDR3 DNA is TGTGCCAGCAGCTCGGGCGGAGGCTCCTACAATGAGCAGTTCTTC.